What follows are 6 T cell receptor beta chains derived from one specimen sequenced in a study of blood T cells in healthy people across ages (dated by TCRdb to between 2015 and 2017). Libraries were prepared through 5' RACE. Sequencing relied on an Illumina HiSeq 2500. A second PCR of about 6 to 11 cycles was performed with a sample-barcoded 5' primer and a J-beta primer mix. Using fastp at Q25 and MiXCR, TCRdb reprocessed the public reads and kept productive beta chains. Rows are combined by CDR3 protein, so each entry shows the most common genes and DNA. This sample is represented by hundreds of thousands of distinct CDR3 sequences; about a fifth of them were singletons. Jointly, the top ten make up roughly 22% of the sample. Material for sequencing was blood. These receptors all stem from a man in his 70s in good health.

The V gene is TRBV7-9, the J gene TRBJ2-7; 7 bases fit TRBD1. The germline V gene has CDR1 SEHNR and CDR2 FQNEAQ (reference sequence). The V gene end was trimmed by 5 bases and the J gene end by 3 bases; junction bases not matched to a gene: 7. CDR3 size: 14 residues. The CDR3, as DNA: TGTGCCAGCAGCCCACGCACAGGGGACTACGAGCAGTACTTC. The encoded protein is CASSPRTGDYEQYF.

In its sample, this clonotype was seen many times. The rearrangement joins TRBV7-9 to TRBJ2-5; a possible D gene is TRBD2 (5 bases). Trimming shortened V by 0 bases and J by 2 bases, and 10 bases separated the two germline ends. The CDR3 length is 15 residues. Germline V gene lookup returns CDR1 SEHNR and CDR2 FQNEAQ (reference sequence). CDR3 region: CASSLARLSQETQYF. In DNA form, the CDR3 reads TGTGCCAGCAGCTTAGCGCGACTATCGCAAGAGACCCAGTACTTC.

Concerning this clonotype itself: A read error is likely, as this CDR3 ends without the conserved phenylalanine or tryptophan. The V and J genes are TRBV12-3 or TRBV12-4 and TRBJ2-5; 9 nucleotides agree with TRBD1. The junction had 12 bases not matched to a gene; V was cut back by 5 bases and J by 8 bases. The CDR3 has 15 residues. The CDR3 region is CASSLAGTGIGTQYL. CDR3 in DNA: TGTGCCAGCAGTCTCGCCGGGACAGGGATCGGAACCCAGTACTTG.

This clonotype showed up just a few times. The chain uses TRBV2 and TRBJ1-4; a weak D match, TRBD1 (6 bases). CDR1 SNHLY and CDR2 FYNNEI come from the germline V gene. Trimming left V 6 bases short and J 10 bases short, with 18 bases between. This CDR3 comprises 14 residues. The CDR3 bases are TGTGCCAGCAGGATGCTGCTTGGGGGGCGAAAACTGTTTTTT. Translated: CASRMLLGGRKLFF.

The chain recombines TRBV20-1 with TRBJ2-1, with 7 bases that match TRBD2. The V and J ends lost 4 bases and 3 bases, in that order; junction bases with no gene match: 0. CDR1 is DFQATT and CDR2 is SNEGSKA in the germline V gene (reference sequence). CDR3 length equals 12 residues. The CDR3, as DNA: TGCAGTGCTACGGGGGGCTACAATGAGCAGTTCTTC. Translated: CSATGGYNEQFF.

In this sample, this clonotype turned up a few times. The V gene is TRBV10-3, the J gene TRBJ2-4; 9 bases are shared with TRBD1. With 3 bases clipped from V and 6 bases from J, the junction kept 6 bases outside the gene matches. Germline CDR1 and CDR2: ENHRY and SYGVKD. There are 15 residues in the CDR3. CDR3 in amino acids: CAISDLGQGGNIQYF. In DNA, the CDR3 is TGTGCCATCAGTGATTTGGGACAGGGTGGAAACATTCAGTACTTC.